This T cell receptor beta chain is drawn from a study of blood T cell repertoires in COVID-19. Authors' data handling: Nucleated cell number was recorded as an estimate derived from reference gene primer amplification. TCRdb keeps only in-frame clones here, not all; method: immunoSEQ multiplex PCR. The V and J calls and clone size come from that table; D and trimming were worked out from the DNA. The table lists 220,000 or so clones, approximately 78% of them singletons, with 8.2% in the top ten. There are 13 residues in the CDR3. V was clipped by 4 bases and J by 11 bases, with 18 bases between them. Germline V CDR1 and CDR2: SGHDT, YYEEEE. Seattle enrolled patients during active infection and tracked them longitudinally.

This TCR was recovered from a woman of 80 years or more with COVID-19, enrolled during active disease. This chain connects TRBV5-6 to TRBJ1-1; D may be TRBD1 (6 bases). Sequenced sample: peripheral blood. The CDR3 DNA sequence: TGTGCCAGCAGCCCGCGGAACAGGGTGTTGGCTTTCTTT. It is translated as CASSPRNRVLAFF. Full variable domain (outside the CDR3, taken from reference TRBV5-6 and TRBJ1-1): DAGVTQSPTHLIKTRGQQVTLRCSPKSGHDTVSWYQQALGQGPQFIFQYYEEEERQRGNFPDRFSGHQFPNYSSELNVNALLLGDSALYLCASSPRNRVLAFFGQGTRLTVV.